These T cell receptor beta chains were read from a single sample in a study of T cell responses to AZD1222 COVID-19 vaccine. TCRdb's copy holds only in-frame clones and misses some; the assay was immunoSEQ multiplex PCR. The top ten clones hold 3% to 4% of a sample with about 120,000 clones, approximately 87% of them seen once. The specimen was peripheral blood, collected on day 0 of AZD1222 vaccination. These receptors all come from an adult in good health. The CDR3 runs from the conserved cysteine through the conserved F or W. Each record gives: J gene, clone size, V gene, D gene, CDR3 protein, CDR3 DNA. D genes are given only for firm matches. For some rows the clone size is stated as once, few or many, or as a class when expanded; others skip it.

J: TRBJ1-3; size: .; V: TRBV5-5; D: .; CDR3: CASSLEVLRSGNTIYF; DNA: TGTGCCAGCAGCTTGGAAGTCCTGCGCTCTGGAAACACCATATATTTT
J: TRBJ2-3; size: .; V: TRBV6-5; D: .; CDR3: CASSSGATSTDTQYF; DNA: TGTGCCAGCAGTTCGGGGGCGACGAGCACAGATACGCAGTATTTT
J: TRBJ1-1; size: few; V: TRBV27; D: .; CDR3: CASSLEGMTEAFF; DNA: TGTGCCAGCAGTTTAGAGGGGATGACTGAAGCTTTCTTT
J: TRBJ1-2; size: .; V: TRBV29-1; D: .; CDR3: CSAGGGPYGYTF; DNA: TGCAGCGCTGGCGGGGGGCCTTATGGCTACACCTTC
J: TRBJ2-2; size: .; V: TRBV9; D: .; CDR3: CASSPGARELFF; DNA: TGTGCCAGCAGCCCTGGGGCGAGGGAGCTGTTTTTT
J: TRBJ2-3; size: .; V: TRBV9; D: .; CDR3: CASSVAAGSSTDTQYF; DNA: TGTGCCAGCAGCGTAGCCGCGGGTTCAAGCACAGATACGCAGTATTTT
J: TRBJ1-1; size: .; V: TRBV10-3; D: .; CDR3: CAISGWEGFTEAFF; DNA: TGTGCCATCAGCGGATGGGAAGGGTTCACTGAAGCTTTCTTT
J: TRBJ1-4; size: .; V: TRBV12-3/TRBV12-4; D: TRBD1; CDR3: CASRTGENEKLFF; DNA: TGTGCCAGCAGGACAGGGGAAAATGAAAAACTGTTTTTT
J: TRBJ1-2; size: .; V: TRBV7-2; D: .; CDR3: CASSLAINRANGYTF; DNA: TGTGCCAGCAGCTTAGCTATTAACAGGGCAAACGGCTACACCTTC
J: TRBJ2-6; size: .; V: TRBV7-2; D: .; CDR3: CASSRDNSGANVLTF; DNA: TGTGCCAGCAGCCGGGACAACTCTGGGGCCAACGTCCTGACTTTC
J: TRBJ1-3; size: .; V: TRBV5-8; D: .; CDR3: CASSLPPRTIYF; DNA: TGTGCCAGCAGCTTGCCCCCGAGAACCATATATTTT
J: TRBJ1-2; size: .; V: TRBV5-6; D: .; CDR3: CASSLGQALGSYTF; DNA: TGTGCCAGCAGCTTGGGACAGGCTTTGGGGAGCTACACCTTC
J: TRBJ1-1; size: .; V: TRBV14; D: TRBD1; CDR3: CASSLRTGRNTEAFF; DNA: TGTGCCAGCAGCCTCCGGACAGGGCGGAACACTGAAGCTTTCTTT
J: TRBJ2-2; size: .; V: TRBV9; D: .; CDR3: CASSEDTSWTGELFF; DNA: TGTGCCAGCAGCGAGGACACCTCGTGGACCGGGGAGCTGTTTTTT
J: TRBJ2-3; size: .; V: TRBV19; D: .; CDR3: CASTKRGTDTQYF; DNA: TGTGCCAGTACTAAGCGGGGCACAGATACGCAGTATTTT
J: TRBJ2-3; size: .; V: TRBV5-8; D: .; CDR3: CASSLSRGGTDTQYF; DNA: TGTGCCAGCAGCTTGTCTCGAGGGGGCACAGATACGCAGTATTTT
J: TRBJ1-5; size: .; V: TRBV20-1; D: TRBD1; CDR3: CSASPGGGEFNQPQHF; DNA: TGCAGTGCTAGTCCAGGGGGCGGTGAGTTCAATCAGCCCCAGCATTTT
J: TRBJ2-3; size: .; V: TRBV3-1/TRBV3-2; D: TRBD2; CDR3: CASSPHRGGPVTTQYF; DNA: TGTGCCAGCAGCCCCCATCGGGGGGGGCCAGTGACTACGCAGTATTTT
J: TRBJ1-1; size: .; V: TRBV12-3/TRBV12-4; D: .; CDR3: CASSILTGTEAFF; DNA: TGTGCCAGCAGTATCCTAACGGGCACTGAAGCTTTCTTT
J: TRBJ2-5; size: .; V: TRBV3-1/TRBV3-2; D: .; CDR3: CASSQVRGGETQYF; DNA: TGTGCCAGCAGCCAAGTAAGGGGTGGAGAGACCCAGTACTTC
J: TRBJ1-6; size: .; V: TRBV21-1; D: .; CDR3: CASSKNPERNSPLHF; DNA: TGTGCCAGCAGCAAAAACCCAGAACGTAATTCACCCCTCCACTTT
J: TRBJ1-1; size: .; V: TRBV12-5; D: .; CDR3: CASGWGTNTEAFF; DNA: TGTGCTAGTGGATGGGGTACGAACACTGAAGCTTTCTTT
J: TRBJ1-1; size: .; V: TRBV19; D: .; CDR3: CASSMWQGNTEAFF; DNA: TGTGCCTCTAGTATGTGGCAGGGGAACACTGAAGCTTTCTTT
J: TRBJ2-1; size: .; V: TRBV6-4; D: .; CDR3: CASSPEAGSYNEQFF; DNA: TGTGCCAGCAGTCCAGAGGCGGGTTCCTACAATGAGCAGTTCTTC
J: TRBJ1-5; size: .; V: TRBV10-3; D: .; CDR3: CAISESQGQPQHF; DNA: TGTGCCATCAGTGAGTCACAAGGTCAGCCCCAGCATTTT
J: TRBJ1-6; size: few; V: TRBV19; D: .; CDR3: CASSIENIGYNSPLHF; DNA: TGTGCCAGTAGTATCGAGAACATAGGGTATAATTCACCCCTCCACTTT
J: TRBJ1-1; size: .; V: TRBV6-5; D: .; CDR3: CASSYGSLNTEAFF; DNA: TGTGCCAGCAGTTACGGCAGTCTGAACACTGAAGCTTTCTTT